These 17 T cell receptor beta chains were all obtained from the same sample, sequenced in a study of T cells after yellow fever vaccination. TCRdb analysed the 5' RACE reads with MiXCR anew, one entry per CDR3 protein. The sample shows some 320,000 distinct CDR3 sequences, 3.5% to 4.5% of them seen only once. The material was PBMCs, obtained 15 days after the yellow fever booster vaccination. These receptors were collected from a man aged 18 to 29 who received the YFV17D yellow fever vaccine.

The chain carries TRBV9 and TRBJ2-1, with 12 nucleotides matching TRBD2. V shed 4 bases and J 9 bases; nucleotides not matched to a gene: 8. Germline CDR1 reads SGDLS; CDR2 reads YYNGEE. The CDR3 covers 15 residues. This CDR3 is CASSKGLAGHGEQFF. CDR3 DNA: TGTGCCAGCAGCAAGGGACTAGCGGGCCATGGTGAGCAGTTCTTC.

This clonotype has just a few counts. The chain joins TRBV19 to TRBJ2-5; D may be TRBD1 or TRBD2 (5 bases each). The CDR3 totals 16 residues. Deletions cut 4 bases from V and 5 bases from J, with 20 bases between. From germline, CDR1 is LNHDA and CDR2 SQIVND (reference sequence). CDR3 residues: CASSTYPQGVGETQYF. DNA for the CDR3: TGTGCCAGTAGTACATACCCGCAGGGAGTTGGGGAGACCCAGTACTTC. The full variable domain, its missing parts supplied by reference TRBV19 and TRBJ2-5, is DGGITQSPKYLFRKEGQNVTLSCEQNLNHDAMYWYRQDPGQGLRLIYYSQIVNDFQKGDIAEGYSVSREKKESFPLTVTSAQKNPTAFYLCASSTYPQGVGETQYFGPGTRLLVL.

There are many counts of this clonotype. The V and J genes are TRBV6-6 and TRBJ1-1, with a possible D match to TRBD1 (6 bases). The CDR3 has 13 amino acids. V lost 7 bases to trimming and J lost 3 bases, with 12 bases between them. Germline assignment: CDR1 MNHNY and CDR2 SVGAGI (reference sequence). The CDR3 DNA sequence: TGTGCCAGCATTCAGGGGATGGACACTGAAGCTTTCTTT. Residues: CASIQGMDTEAFF.

Ten or more counts support this clonotype. The gene calls are TRBV12-3 or TRBV12-4 and TRBJ2-2, with D tentatively TRBD1 (5 bases). CDR3 length equals 17 residues. Trimming pared 4 bases from V and 1 base from J, leaving 16 bases between. CDR3 bases: TGTGCCAGCAGTTACGGACACACAAATTGGAACACCGGGGAGCTGTTTTTT. The encoded protein is CASSYGHTNWNTGELFF.

This clonotype was counted ten times or more. Its ends do not fully match the called genes, so a read error is possible. CDR3 bases: TGCAGCGTTCATCAACGGATGAATGACTCTGTGGCCAACGTCCTGACTTTC. It yields the protein CSVHQRMNDSVANVLTF. This chain connects TRBV29-1 to TRBJ2-6; D unclear. Germline-derived CDR1 and CDR2 are SQVTM and ANQGSEA. This CDR3 region has 17 residues.

This clonotype was detected a few times. The V call is TRBV7-3, the J call TRBJ1-1, with D possibly being TRBD1 (5 bases). The CDR3 runs 14 residues. Germline V gene data show CDR1 as SGHTA and CDR2 as FQGTGA. Trimming removed 5 bases from V and 4 bases from J, with 14 bases in between. The CDR3 spells CASSPGGRGTEAFF. The CDR3 coding sequence is TGTGCCAGCAGCCCTGGGGGAAGGGGCACTGAAGCTTTCTTT.

This clonotype was seen a few times. The chain uses TRBV21-1 and TRBJ2-4. TRBV21-1 is labeled a pseudogene. This CDR3 spans 13 amino acids. The chain's CDR3 is CAGRLLAKNIQYF. The CDR3 DNA reads TGTGCCGGTAGACTCCTAGCCAAAAACATTCAGTACTTC.

The table lists this clonotype with a few counts. The chain employs TRBV6-2 or TRBV6-3 and TRBJ2-7, with D uncertain. Looked up from germline, CDR1 is MNHEY and CDR2 is SVGEGT. CDR3 length: 11 amino acids. V was cut by 5 bases and J by 3 bases, with 5 bases left in between. CDR3: CASSMDYEQYF. The DNA for the CDR3 is TGTGCCAGCAGTATGGACTACGAGCAGTACTTC.

This clonotype was found a few times. This chain connects TRBV6-5 to TRBJ2-1; D not resolved. This CDR3 comprises 17 residues. V lost 2 bases, J lost 8 bases, and 22 bases lay in between. Germline assignment: CDR1 MNHEY and CDR2 SVGAGI. This chain's CDR3 is CASSYRPPSGINYEQFF. CDR3 sequence (DNA): TGTGCCAGCAGTTACAGACCACCCTCTGGGATAAACTATGAGCAGTTCTTC.

The rearrangement links TRBV20-1 to TRBJ2-7; the D call may be TRBD1 or TRBD2 (5 bases each). This CDR3 comprises 14 residues. The V end lost 4 bases, the J end lost 0 bases, and 13 bases lay between the germline ends. Germline CDR1 is DFQATT and CDR2 is SNEGSKA (reference sequence). CDR3 in amino acids: CSAKGPISSYEQYV. DNA for the CDR3: TGCAGTGCTAAGGGACCGATCAGCTCCTACGAGCAGTACGTC.

In its sample, this clonotype was seen a few times. This chain links TRBV7-9 with TRBJ1-1; D is ambiguous. The germline V gene encodes CDR1 SEHNR and CDR2 FQNEAQ (reference sequence). V shed 8 bases and J shed 7 bases, with 17 bases lying between them. The CDR3 covers 13 residues. CDR3 region: CASGRGSVVEAFF. CDR3 DNA: TGTGCCAGCGGCCGAGGCAGCGTCGTTGAAGCTTTCTTT.

The sample holds a few counts of this clonotype. This chain joins TRBV28 and TRBJ1-2, with TRBD1 as a possible D gene (5 bases). The V and J ends lost 5 bases and 8 bases respectively, with 12 bases between them. This CDR3 comprises 12 residues. CDR1 is MDHEN and CDR2 is SYDVKM in the germline V gene. The CDR3 sequence: CASSNRLRGYTF. Here the CDR3 DNA reads TGTGCCAGCAGTAACAGGTTACGGGGCTACACCTTC.

This clonotype came up many times. The chain is built from TRBV20-1 and TRBJ2-7, with D unclear. The CDR3 length is 10 residues. In germline, CDR1 is DFQATT, CDR2 SNEGSKA (reference sequence). The V gene lost 0 bases and the J gene lost 6 bases, with 3 bases spanning the gap. The CDR3 bases are TGCAGTGCTAGAGATGGCGAGCAGTACTTC. Translation: CSARDGEQYF.

This clonotype was observed a handful of times. This chain links TRBV7-8 with TRBJ1-2; TRBD1 aligns across 7 bases. The CDR3 extends over 15 amino acids. The ends lost 5 bases at V and 3 bases at J; junction bases unmatched: 9. Germline V lookup: CDR1 SGHVS, CDR2 FQNEAQ. The CDR3 nucleotides are TGTGCCAGCAGCCCTACAGGGGTCAATTACTATGGCTACACCTTC. It yields the protein CASSPTGVNYYGYTF. Combining the CDR3 with reference TRBV7-8 and TRBJ1-2 gives the whole variable domain GAGVSQSPRYKVAKRGQDVALRCDPISGHVSLFWYQQALGQGPEFLTYFQNEAQLDKSGLPSDRFFAERPEGSVSTLKIQRTQQEDSAVYLCASSPTGVNYYGYTFGSGTRLTVV.

This clonotype was observed at least ten times. CDR3 in amino acids: CASSLGLGVADTQYF. The CDR3 nucleotides read TGTGCCAGCAGCTTAGGTCTGGGGGTGGCAGATACGCAGTATTTT. V usage is TRBV7-6 and J usage is TRBJ2-3; D is perhaps TRBD1 or TRBD2 (5 bases each). With 1 base removed from V and 4 bases from J, the gap between germline ends came to 12 bases. Germline CDR1 is SGHVS and CDR2 is FNYEAQ. The CDR3 totals 15 residues.

This clonotype was found many times. The junction and the germline gene differ at one end; a read error may be behind it. The chain links TRBV24-1 to TRBJ2-3, with a possible D match to TRBD1 (5 bases). The CDR3 length is 15 residues. Germline values: CDR1 KGHDR, CDR2 SFDVKD. The CDR3 region is CATSDPQGGTDTQYF. DNA for the CDR3: TGTGCCACCAGTGACCCCCAGGGTGGCACGGATACGCAGTATTTT.

The chain carries TRBV15 and TRBJ2-5; 8 bases fit TRBD2. CDR3 length: 15 residues. The germline gives CDR1 LNHNV, CDR2 YYDKDF (reference sequence). The V and J ends lost 0 bases and 4 bases, in that order; junction bases with no gene match: 4. Here the CDR3 DNA reads TGTGCCACCAGCAGAGATCCGGGGGGGACAGAGACCCAGTACTTC. Translated: CATSRDPGGTETQYF.